This T cell receptor (beta chain) was sequenced for a study of blood T cell repertoires in COVID-19. For the study at large: Acute and convalescent COVID-19 specimens originated in the United States, Italy and Spain. T cells, B-cell-depleted T cells, or PBMCs supplied cDNA or gDNA.

The study assigned cohorts using participant-reported clinical history. The table came from immunoSEQ multiplex PCR; TCRdb's copy has only in-frame clones and leaves some out. The table records 180,000 or so clones, approximately 91% of them present only once. The CDR3 contains 15 residues. The sample comprised PBMCs or T cells enriched from blood (not recorded which). The rearrangement joins TRBV21-1 to TRBJ1-5; the table's D call, TRBD1, was not checked against the DNA. TRBV21-1 is annotated as a pseudogene. The clonotype was recovered from a woman between 18 and 29 years old who had recovered from COVID-19. The CDR3 protein is CASSSGDYGNQPQHF. The CDR3 bases are TGTGCCAGCAGCTCAGGGGATTACGGCAATCAGCCCCAGCATTTT.